This T cell receptor (beta chain) was obtained from a study of T-cell reconstitution after alpha-beta-depleted transplantation in children. This clonotype has more than one count but fewer than ten. A TCRbeta library incorporating unique molecular identifiers was prepared. TCRdb reprocessed the PCR reads via MiXCR and lists one record per CDR3 protein. This sample has about 500,000 distinct CDR3 sequences; around a third occur once, and the top ten carry around 2.5%. CDR1 MNHEY and CDR2 SVGAGI come from the germline V gene. The V gene end was trimmed by 0 bases and the J gene end by 6 bases; junction bases not matched to a gene: 8. The CDR3 covers 16 residues.

V usage is TRBV6-5 and J usage is TRBJ2-1; TRBD2 matches at 7 bases. Sequencing was performed on PBMCs from the stem cell graft donor, taken from the stem cell graft. This TCR derives from a human donor who donated a stem cell graft to a child with aplastic anemia. The CDR3 DNA sequence: TGTGCCAGCAGTTACTCGAGGGTAGCGGGCCTCAATGAGCAGTTCTTC. Protein: CASSYSRVAGLNEQFF.